This note documents a single T cell receptor beta chain sequence. Antigen specificity is unknown. This entry is derived from a study of vaccination effects on CD4 cells after COVID-19. The assay was immunoSEQ multiplex PCR, and TCRdb's table has in-frame clones only and misses some. The data show 50,000 to 75,000 clones, about 72% seen once. After around nine days in culture, the CD4+ T cells were isolated. The sequence derives from a human donor who had a prior SARS-CoV-2 infection. The sample here was CD4+ T cells from PBMCs cultured without peptide, taken before COVID-19 vaccination.

The chain's CDR3 is CASSLLGRDTEAFF. The CDR3 nucleotides are TGCGCCAGCAGCTTGCTGGGGAGGGACACTGAAGCTTTCTTT. The chain couples TRBV5-1 to TRBJ1-1; D gene ambiguous. Trimming pared 1 base from V and 3 bases from J, leaving 10 bases between. From germline, CDR1 is SGHRS and CDR2 YFSETQ. The CDR3 totals 14 residues.